A single T cell receptor beta chain is shown here with its context. Its ends do not fully match the called genes, so a read error is possible. Second-dose intervals of approximately 4 or approximately 12 weeks were pooled. The data belong to a study of T cell responses to AZD1222 COVID-19 vaccine. The assay was immunoSEQ multiplex PCR, and TCRdb's table has in-frame clones only and misses some. Seen here are 150,000 or so clones, 85% to 95% observed once, and the top ten hold 3% to 4%. Germline V gene lookup returns CDR1 KGHDR and CDR2 SFDVKD. The CDR3 covers 13 residues. The sequence was obtained from an adult who received the AZD1222 COVID-19 vaccine. The sequences come from peripheral blood, collected 28 days after the second AZD1222 dose. V is TRBV24-1 and J is TRBJ2-5; no firm D call. The chain's CDR3 is CATSARAQGTQYF. CDR3 DNA sequence: TGTGCCACCAGTGCGAGAGCCCAAGGGACCCAGTACTTC.